This T cell receptor beta chain was identified during a study of T cell responses to AZD1222 COVID-19 vaccine. As concerns this clone: The antigen is undetermined.

The repertoire was sequenced with immunoSEQ multiplex PCR; TCRdb's copy has only in-frame clones and lacks some. The table shows approximately 100,000 clones, with 90% occurring only once. Study results and caveats: Elevations in Spike-specific TCR breadth and depth followed administration of two AZD1222 doses.

This receptor was taken from an adult in good health. The sequences come from peripheral blood, collected on day 0 of AZD1222 vaccination.

This CDR3 reads CASSLGTLSSYNEQFF. The DNA of the CDR3 is TGCGCCAGCAGCTTAGGGACCCTAAGCTCCTACAATGAGCAGTTCTTC. This chain uses TRBV5-1 with TRBJ2-1; the D call may be TRBD1 or TRBD2 (5 bases each). This CDR3 has 16 amino acids. V was clipped by 2 bases and J by 0 bases, with 12 bases between them. Germline V gives CDR1 SGHRS, CDR2 YFSETQ.